This T cell receptor (beta chain) was recorded in a study of cytomegalovirus exposure and HLA in healthy donors. Study-wide context: In terms of ancestry, the Caucasian-associated cluster contained about four fifths of the roughly 400 genotyped donors.

In the PCR, 60 Vbeta and 13 Jbeta primers were used. Assay: immunoSEQ multiplex PCR; the TCRdb copy retains only in-frame clones and omits some. The table has 130,000 to 150,000 clones, approximately 71% seen once; the top ten hold 4.5% to 6%. Trimming pared 0 bases from V and 0 bases from J, leaving 12 bases between. Germline CDR1 reads MNHNS; CDR2 reads SASEGT. This CDR3 has 17 residues. The chain links TRBV6-1 to TRBJ2-1; D is perhaps TRBD1 (6 bases). The receptor comes from a woman between 50 and 59 years old in good health and CMV-seronegative. Sequenced material: PBMCs. The DNA of the CDR3 is TGTGCCAGCAGTGAAGCGCGCAGGGGCCACTCCTACAATGAGCAGTTCTTC. Protein product: CASSEARRGHSYNEQFF.